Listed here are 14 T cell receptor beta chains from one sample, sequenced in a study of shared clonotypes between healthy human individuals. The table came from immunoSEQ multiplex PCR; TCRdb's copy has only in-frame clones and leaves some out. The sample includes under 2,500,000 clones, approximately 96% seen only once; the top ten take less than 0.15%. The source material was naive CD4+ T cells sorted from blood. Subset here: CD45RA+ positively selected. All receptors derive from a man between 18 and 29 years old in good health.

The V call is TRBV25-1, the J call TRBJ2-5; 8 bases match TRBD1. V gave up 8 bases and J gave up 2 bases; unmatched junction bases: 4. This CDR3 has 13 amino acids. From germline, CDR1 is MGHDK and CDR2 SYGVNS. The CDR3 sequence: CASQDRAQETQYF. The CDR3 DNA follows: TGTGCCAGCCAGGACAGGGCGCAAGAGACCCAGTACTTC.

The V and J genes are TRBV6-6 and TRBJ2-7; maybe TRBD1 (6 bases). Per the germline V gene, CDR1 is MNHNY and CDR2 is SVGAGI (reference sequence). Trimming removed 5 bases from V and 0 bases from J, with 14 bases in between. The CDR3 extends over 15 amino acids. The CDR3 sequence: CASSPRGSLSYEQYF. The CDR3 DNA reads TGTGCCAGCAGTCCCAGGGGTTCCCTCTCCTACGAGCAGTACTTC.

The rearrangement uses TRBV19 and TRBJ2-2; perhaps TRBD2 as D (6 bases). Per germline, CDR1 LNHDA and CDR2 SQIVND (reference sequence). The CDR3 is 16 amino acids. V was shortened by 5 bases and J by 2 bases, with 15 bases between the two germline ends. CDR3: CASSPAGRLNTGELFF. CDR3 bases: TGTGCCAGTAGTCCCGCGGGACGGCTTAACACCGGGGAGCTGTTTTTT.

CDR3 nucleotides: TGTGCCAGCAGCCGAAGACAGGGAGTCGAAAAACTGTTTTTT. This sequence encodes CASSRRQGVEKLFF. The chain joins TRBV6-5 to TRBJ1-4, with 7 positions matching TRBD1. The germline V gene encodes CDR1 MNHEY and CDR2 SVGAGI. This CDR3 spans 14 amino acids. With 6 bases clipped from V and 8 bases from J, the junction kept 9 bases outside the gene matches.

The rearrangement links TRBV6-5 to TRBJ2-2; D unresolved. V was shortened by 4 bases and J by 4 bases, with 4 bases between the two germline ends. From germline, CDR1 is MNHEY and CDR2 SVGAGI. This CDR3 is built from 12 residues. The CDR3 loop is CASSFRTGELFF. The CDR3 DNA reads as TGTGCCAGCAGTTTCCGCACCGGGGAGCTGTTTTTT.

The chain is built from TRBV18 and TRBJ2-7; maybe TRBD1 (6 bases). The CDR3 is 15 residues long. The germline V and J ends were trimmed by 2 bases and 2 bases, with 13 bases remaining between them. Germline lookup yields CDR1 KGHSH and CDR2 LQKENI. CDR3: CASSPVTGIAYEQYF. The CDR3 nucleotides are TGTGCCAGCTCACCAGTGACAGGCATAGCCTACGAGCAGTACTTC.

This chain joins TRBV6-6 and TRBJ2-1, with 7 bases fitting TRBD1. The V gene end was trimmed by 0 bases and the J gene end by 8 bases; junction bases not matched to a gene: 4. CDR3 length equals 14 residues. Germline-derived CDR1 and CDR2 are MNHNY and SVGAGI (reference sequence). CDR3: CASSYSDRADEQFF. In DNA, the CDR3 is TGTGCCAGCAGTTACTCCGACAGGGCGGATGAGCAGTTCTTC.

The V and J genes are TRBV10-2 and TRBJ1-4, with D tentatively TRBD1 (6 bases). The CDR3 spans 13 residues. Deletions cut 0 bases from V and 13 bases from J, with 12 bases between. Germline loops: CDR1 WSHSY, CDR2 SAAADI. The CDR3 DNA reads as TGCGCCAGCAGTGAGTCGAGGGGGATTCGACTGTTTTTT. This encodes CASSESRGIRLFF.

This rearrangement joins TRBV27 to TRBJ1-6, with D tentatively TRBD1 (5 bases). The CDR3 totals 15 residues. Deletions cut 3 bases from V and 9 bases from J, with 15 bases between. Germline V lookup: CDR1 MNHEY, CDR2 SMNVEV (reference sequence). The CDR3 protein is CASSFQQGSGSPLHF. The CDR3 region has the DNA TGTGCCAGCAGTTTCCAGCAGGGATCTGGTTCACCCCTCCACTTT.

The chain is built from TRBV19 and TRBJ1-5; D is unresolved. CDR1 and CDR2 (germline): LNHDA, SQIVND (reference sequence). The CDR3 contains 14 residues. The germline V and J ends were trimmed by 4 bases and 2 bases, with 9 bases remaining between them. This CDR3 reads CASSTRTGNQPQHF. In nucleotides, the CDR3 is TGTGCCAGTAGTACCCGGACGGGCAATCAGCCCCAGCATTTT. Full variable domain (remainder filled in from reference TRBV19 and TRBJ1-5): DGGITQSPKYLFRKEGQNVTLSCEQNLNHDAMYWYRQDPGQGLRLIYYSQIVNDFQKGDIAEGYSVSREKKESFPLTVTSAQKNPTAFYLCASSTRTGNQPQHFGDGTRLSIL.

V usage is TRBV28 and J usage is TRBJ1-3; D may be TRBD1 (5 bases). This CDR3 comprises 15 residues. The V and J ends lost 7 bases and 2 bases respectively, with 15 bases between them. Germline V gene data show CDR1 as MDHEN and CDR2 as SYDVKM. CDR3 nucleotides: TGTGCCAGCACCCTCGGCGGGGGACCTGGAAACACCATATATTTT. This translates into CASTLGGGPGNTIYF.

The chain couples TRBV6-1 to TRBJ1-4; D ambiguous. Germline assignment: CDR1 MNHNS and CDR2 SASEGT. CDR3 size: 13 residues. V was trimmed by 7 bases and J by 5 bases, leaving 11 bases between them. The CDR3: CASIARSNEKLFF. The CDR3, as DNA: TGTGCCAGCATTGCCAGATCAAATGAAAAACTGTTTTTT.

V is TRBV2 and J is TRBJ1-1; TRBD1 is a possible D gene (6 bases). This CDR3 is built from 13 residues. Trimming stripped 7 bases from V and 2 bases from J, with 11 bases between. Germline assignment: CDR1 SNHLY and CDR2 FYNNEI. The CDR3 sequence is CASTMDSNTEAFF. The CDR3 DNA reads TGTGCCAGCACCATGGACAGTAACACTGAAGCTTTCTTT.

CDR3 amino acids: CASSRAPGDTQYF. CDR3 nucleotides: TGTGCCTCGAGCCGGGCCCCGGGAGATACGCAGTATTTT. V usage is TRBV30 and J usage is TRBJ2-3; D not resolved. This CDR3 contains 13 residues. V lost 7 bases and J lost 5, with 16 bases in between. Germline CDR1 reads GTSNPN; CDR2 reads SVGIG (reference sequence).